The source of this TCR beta chain is a study of shared clonotypes between healthy human individuals. Study results and caveats: Larger richness was generally estimated for naive than memory subsets.

This CDR3 region has 15 residues. Between the trimmed V and J ends, which lost 4 bases and 1 base, there was a span of 13 bases. The germline CDR1 and CDR2 sequences are ENHRY and SYGVKD. The table lists this clone with many counts. Its specificity is unknown. Replicate PCRs for sorted subsets used 200 ng DNA; this equaled tens of thousands of T cell genomes. Profiled with immunoSEQ multiplex PCR; TCRdb holds only in-frame clones, not every one. In the table there are roughly 1,100,000 clones, under 80% of which are singletons. The receptor was derived from a man between 18 and 29 years old in good health. The rearrangement uses TRBV10-3 and TRBJ1-1; TRBD1 is a possible D gene (5 bases). The sequenced sample consisted of memory CD4+ T cells sorted from blood. The subset was: CD45RA-negative fraction. The CDR3 here is CAISGPETANTEAFF. The CDR3 DNA follows: TGTGCCATCAGTGGTCCGGAGACAGCGAACACTGAAGCTTTCTTT.